The 14 T cell receptor beta chains below come from one sample, sequenced in a study of OX40 agonist ivuxolimab in advanced cancers. TCRdb keeps only in-frame clones here, not all; method: immunoSEQ multiplex PCR. Of nearly 70,000 clones in the sample, 70% to 90% were seen once. The material was CD4+ or CD8+ T cells sorted from blood, obtained in a trial of the OX40 agonist ivuxolimab. The receptors here all came from an adult with an advanced solid tumor such as melanoma, head and neck, liver or kidney cancer.

This clone was seen only once. V is TRBV4-1 and J is TRBJ2-7; 7 bases align to TRBD1. V trimming: 1 base; J trimming: 0 bases; junction bases outside the gene matches: 9. The V gene's germline CDR1 is MGHRA and CDR2 YSYEKL. CDR3 length: 17 amino acids. As DNA, the CDR3 is TGCGCCAGCAGCCAAGGGCAGGGACAGAGATTCTCCTACGAGCAGTACTTC. This sequence encodes CASSQGQGQRFSYEQYF.

A word on this clone: The same CDR3 also results from other DNA sequences found in this sample. The chain joins TRBV29-1 to TRBJ1-6, with D hard to call. Germline-derived CDR1 and CDR2 are SQVTM and ANQGSEA. V dropped 3 bases and J dropped 7 bases, with 13 bases sitting between them. The CDR3 runs 14 residues. The CDR3 region is CSVEVKGNNSPLHF. DNA for the CDR3: TGCAGCGTTGAGGTGAAAGGGAACAATTCACCCCTCCACTTT.

The chain couples TRBV29-1 to TRBJ1-5; D may be TRBD1 (5 bases). The CDR3 is 13 residues long. Germline V gene data show CDR1 as SQVTM and CDR2 as ANQGSEA. Trimming left V 4 bases short and J 6 bases short, with 13 bases between. Here the CDR3 reads CSVGGGGGQPQHF. The DNA of the CDR3 is TGCAGCGTTGGTGGGGGGGGAGGTCAGCCCCAGCATTTT. Full variable domain (remainder filled in from reference TRBV29-1 and TRBJ1-5): SAVISQKPSRDICQRGTSLTIQCQVDSQVTMMFWYRQQPGQSLTLIATANQGSEATYESGFVIDKFPISRPNLTFSTLTVSNMSPEDSSIYLCSVGGGGGQPQHFGDGTRLSIL.

The chain has TRBV9 and TRBJ2-7; 12 bases are shared with TRBD2. The CDR3 has 14 residues. Germline assignment: CDR1 SGDLS and CDR2 YYNGEE. The ends lost 7 bases at V and 3 bases at J; junction bases unmatched: 5. The CDR3 DNA reads as TGTGCCAGCGCCCCGACTAGCGGGGGCTACGAGCAGTACTTC. Translating gives CASAPTSGGYEQYF.

The chain carries TRBV6-1 and TRBJ1-5; D unresolved. CDR1 and CDR2 (germline): MNHNS, SASEGT. V was trimmed by 6 bases and J by 3 bases, leaving 15 bases between them. CDR3 length: 15 residues. CDR3 DNA sequence: TGTGCCAGCAGAGTAGGGTTGAGAAACAATCAGCCCCAGCATTTT. It encodes CASRVGLRNNQPQHF.

The chain carries TRBV6-4 and TRBJ2-5; 10 bases are a match to TRBD1. The CDR3 loop spans 15 amino acids. Losses at the gene ends were 5 bases for V and 5 bases for J; bases not matched to a gene: 8. Germline CDR1 reads MRHNA; CDR2 reads SNTAGT. CDR3 sequence: CASSPRTGGLETQYF. The CDR3 coding sequence is TGTGCCAGCAGTCCTCGGACAGGGGGTTTGGAGACCCAGTACTTC.

The chain has TRBV5-4 and TRBJ2-1; 9 nucleotides align to TRBD2. CDR1 and CDR2 (germline): SGHNT, YYREEE (reference sequence). This CDR3 has 13 amino acids. After removal of 10 bases from V and 4 bases from J, the junction contained 6 bases not matched to a gene. CDR3 DNA: TGTGCCGAGGGCGGGGGGGCTTACAATGAGCAGTTCTTC. Translated: CAEGGGAYNEQFF.

The rearrangement uses TRBV20-1 and TRBJ2-4; possible D gene TRBD2, 5 bases. This CDR3 is built from 11 residues. In germline, CDR1 is DFQATT, CDR2 SNEGSKA (reference sequence). V was shortened by 3 bases and J by 8 bases, with 8 bases between the two germline ends. CDR3 DNA sequence: TGCAGTGCTAGTAACGGGGACATTCAGTACTTC. Translation gives CSASNGDIQYF.

The rearrangement uses TRBV11-3 and TRBJ1-3; possible D gene TRBD1, 5 bases. The CDR3 spans 15 residues. Germline-derived CDR1 and CDR2 are SGHNT and YENEEA. V dropped 5 bases and J dropped 0 bases, with 11 bases sitting between them. In nucleotides, the CDR3 is TGTGCCAGCAGCCATGACAGCCACTCTGGAAACACCATATATTTT. Residues: CASSHDSHSGNTIYF. Supplemented by reference TRBV11-3 and TRBJ1-3, the full variable domain reads EAGVVQSPRYKIIEKKQPVAFWCNPISGHNTLYWYLQNLGQGPELLIRYENEEAVDDSQLPKDRFSAERLKGVDSTLKIQPAELGDSAVYLCASSHDSHSGNTIYFGEGSWLTVV.

This chain uses TRBV11-3 with TRBJ2-1; the D is unclear. CDR3 length equals 14 residues. CDR1 and CDR2 from the germline V gene are SGHNT and YENEEA. The V and J ends lost 3 bases and 7 bases respectively, with 13 bases between them. The CDR3 DNA reads TGTGCCAGCAGCTTCTTTGGACCAAAGAATGAGCAGTTCTTC. It is translated as CASSFFGPKNEQFF.

The rearrangement joins TRBV7-2 to TRBJ1-6; a possible D gene is TRBD1 (6 bases). CDR1 SGHTA and CDR2 FQGNSA come from the germline V gene. The CDR3 runs 16 residues. V gave up 2 bases and J gave up 4 bases, with 12 bases separating them. The CDR3 bases are TGTGCCAGCAGCTTACACCAAACAGGGTATAATTCACCCCTCCACTTT. Protein product: CASSLHQTGYNSPLHF.

With regard to this clone: At one end the junction does not follow the germline gene, possibly because of a read error. The chain couples TRBV2 to TRBJ2-1; 7 nucleotides match TRBD2. CDR1 is SNHLY, CDR2 FYNNEI, per germline. The length of the CDR3 is 15 residues. This CDR3 reads CASSRTGLGNNGQFF. The DNA for the CDR3 is TGTGCCAGCAGCCGGACCGGACTAGGTAACAATGGGCAGTTCTTC.

The V and J genes are TRBV18 and TRBJ1-1; 7 bases match TRBD1. The CDR3 runs to 16 residues. J gave up 4 bases and V 6 bases, and 14 bases lay outside the gene matches. The germline V gene has CDR1 KGHSH and CDR2 LQKENI. The CDR3 here is CASSQTLQGSGTEAFF. The CDR3 region has the DNA TGTGCCAGCTCGCAGACCTTACAGGGGTCGGGCACTGAAGCTTTCTTT.

This CDR3 is CASSLDRGKQPQHF. The DNA for the CDR3 is TGTGCCAGCAGCTTGGACAGGGGTAAGCAGCCCCAGCATTTT. The genes are TRBV7-2 and TRBJ1-5; 9 nucleotides line up with TRBD1. V trimming: 3 bases; J trimming: 7 bases; junction bases outside the gene matches: 4. The CDR3 has 14 residues. The germline V gene encodes CDR1 SGHTA and CDR2 FQGNSA.